The clone carrying this T cell receptor beta chain was counted between two and nine times. Its antigen is currently unknown. This specimen belongs to a study of T-cell reconstitution after alpha-beta-depleted transplantation in children. Study-wide results and caveats: T-cell counts and diversity at one year post-transplant came mainly from newly produced T cells. There were some patients whose high TCRbeta diversity at day 60 came from surviving recipient T cells and thymic progenitors. Reportedly, only several hundred clones from non-depleted graft cells drove alpha-beta T-cell counts at about two months.

Unique molecular identifiers were built into the TCRbeta library. TCRdb re-analysed the PCR reads in MiXCR, keeping a single row per CDR3 protein. The sample holds roughly 120,000 distinct CDR3 sequences, about 21% seen once. The material was PBMCs, mostly from graft donor cells, obtained 180 days after TCRalphabeta/CD19-depleted stem cell transplant. The sequence derives from a male patient aged 2-10 years who had a stem cell transplant for chronic granulomatous disease, so the T cells may come from the graft donor.

Here the CDR3 DNA reads TGTGCCACCAGTGATACCACTAGCGGTCTCACAGATACGCAGTATTTT. Translation gives CATSDTTSGLTDTQYF. This chain uses TRBV24-1 with TRBJ2-3, with 8 positions matching TRBD2. V gave up 3 bases and J gave up 2 bases; unmatched junction bases: 6. CDR3 length equals 16 residues. Germline V lookup: CDR1 KGHDR, CDR2 SFDVKD.